This section outlines one TCR beta chain sequence together with its context. This entry is derived from a study of cytomegalovirus exposure and HLA in healthy donors. With 60 Vbeta and 13 Jbeta primers, the PCR was carried out. Here immunoSEQ multiplex PCR was the method, and the copy in TCRdb shows in-frame clones only, minus some. The sample has around 130,000 clones; about three quarters are singletons. The CDR3 totals 14 residues. From germline, CDR1 is MNHNS and CDR2 SASEGT. V gave up 1 base and J gave up 4 bases, with 10 bases separating them. The clonotype originates from a middle-aged man in good health and CMV-seropositive. Source material: PBMCs. The rearrangement links TRBV6-1 to TRBJ2-5; the D gene is possibly TRBD2 (5 bases). The CDR3 loop is CASSEGGLGETQYF. The CDR3 DNA sequence: TGTGCCAGCAGTGAAGGAGGGCTGGGAGAGACCCAGTACTTC.